This T cell receptor (beta chain) appears in the sequencing data of a study of cytomegalovirus exposure and HLA in healthy donors. Study-wide findings and caveats: The only immune exposure information that was available was CMV serostatus. An analysis that came later showed most CMV-associated TCR beta chains appearing HLA-restricted. As a later analysis showed, a missense DCLRE1C variant was linked to trimming of TCR beta V- and J-genes. Data from an earlier analysis indicated that most TCR beta V segments were productive either about 90% or about 30% of the time.

PCR primers comprised 60 Vbeta and 13 Jbeta primers. The assay was immunoSEQ multiplex PCR, and TCRdb's table has in-frame clones only and misses some. The table includes roughly 140,000 clones, approximately 80% detected once. CDR1 is MNHNS, CDR2 SASEGT, per germline. The CDR3 is 17 residues long. V dropped 2 bases and J dropped 2 bases, with 19 bases sitting between them. On this clone: Its antigen is as yet unknown.

The clonotype was recovered from a boy aged 2 to 10 in good health and CMV-seronegative. The rearrangement joins TRBV6-1 to TRBJ2-7; D perhaps matches TRBD2 (5 bases). Sequencing was performed on PBMCs. CDR3 protein: CASSESWRHMRPYEQYF. Written as DNA, the CDR3 is TGTGCCAGCAGTGAATCCTGGAGGCACATGAGGCCCTACGAGCAGTACTTC.